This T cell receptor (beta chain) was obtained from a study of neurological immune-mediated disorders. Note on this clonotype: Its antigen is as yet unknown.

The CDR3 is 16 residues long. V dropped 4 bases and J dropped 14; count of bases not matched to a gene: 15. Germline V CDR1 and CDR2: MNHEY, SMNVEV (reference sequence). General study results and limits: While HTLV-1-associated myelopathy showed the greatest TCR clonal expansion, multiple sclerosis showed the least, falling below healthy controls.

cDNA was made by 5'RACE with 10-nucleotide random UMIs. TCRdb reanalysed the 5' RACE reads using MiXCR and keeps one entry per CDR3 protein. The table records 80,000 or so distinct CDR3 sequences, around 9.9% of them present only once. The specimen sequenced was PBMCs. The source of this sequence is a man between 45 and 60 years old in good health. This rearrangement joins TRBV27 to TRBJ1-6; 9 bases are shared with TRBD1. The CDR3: CASSSWTGVGPSALHF. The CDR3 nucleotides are TGTGCCAGCAGTTCCTGGACAGGGGTTGGGCCCTCGGCCCTCCACTTT.